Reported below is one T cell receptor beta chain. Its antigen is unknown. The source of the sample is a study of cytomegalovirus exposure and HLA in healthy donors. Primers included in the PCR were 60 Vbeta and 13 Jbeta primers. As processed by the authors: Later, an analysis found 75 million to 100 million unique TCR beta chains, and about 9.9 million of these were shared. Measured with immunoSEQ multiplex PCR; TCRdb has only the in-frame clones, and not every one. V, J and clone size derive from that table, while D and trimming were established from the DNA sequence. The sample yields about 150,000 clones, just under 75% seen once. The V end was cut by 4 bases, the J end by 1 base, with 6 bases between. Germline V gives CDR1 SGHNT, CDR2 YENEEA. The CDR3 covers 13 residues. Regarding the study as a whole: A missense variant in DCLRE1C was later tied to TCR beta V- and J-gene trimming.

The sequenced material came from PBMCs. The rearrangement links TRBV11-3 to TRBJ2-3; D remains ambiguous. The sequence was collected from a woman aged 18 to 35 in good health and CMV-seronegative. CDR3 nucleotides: TGTGCCAGCAGCTCTAGTGGCACAGATACGCAGTATTTT. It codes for CASSSSGTDTQYF.